A selection of T cell receptor beta chains follows, all from one sample in a study of identical twins. MiXCR, applied by TCRdb to the 5' RACE reads, yields one record per CDR3 protein. The sample records around 240,000 distinct CDR3 sequences, about 11% being singletons. Sequencing input: memory T cells sorted from blood. These receptors were obtained from a man in his fifties or sixties in good health. The CDR3 runs from the conserved cysteine through the conserved F or W. The D gene is left open where the match is weak. Clone size appears in some rows only: once, few, many, or a class for an expanded clone.

>-|TRBJ2-7|TRBV6-2/TRBV6-3|-
CASSYERPYEQYF
TGTGCCAGCAGTTATGAACGGCCTTACGAGCAGTACTTC
>-|TRBJ1-6|TRBV18|few
CASFKSYNSPLHF
TGTGCCAGCTTCAAGTCCTATAATTCACCCCTCCACTTT
>-|TRBJ2-7|TRBV11-2|-
CASSLGSGGEQYF
TGTGCCAGCAGCTTAGGTTCCGGGGGCGAGCAGTACTTC
>TRBD1|TRBJ1-5|TRBV6-5|many
CASSSGQGFQPQHF
TGTGCCAGCAGTTCTGGACAGGGCTTTCAGCCCCAGCATTTT
>TRBD1|TRBJ1-6|TRBV28|many
CASSLISDRVHSPLHF
TGTGCCAGCAGTTTAATATCGGACAGGGTTCACTCACCCCTCCACTTT
>TRBD1|TRBJ2-1|TRBV7-2|many
CASSAQRTGGNEQFF
TGTGCCAGCAGCGCGCAAAGGACAGGGGGCAATGAGCAGTTCTTC
>-|TRBJ2-7|TRBV6-1|-
CASRHSVDSYEQYF
TGTGCCAGCAGACATAGCGTGGACTCCTACGAGCAGTACTTC
>TRBD1|TRBJ1-2|TRBV20-1|few
CSARDFGGTGGQGYGYTF
TGCAGTGCTAGAGATTTCGGCGGGACAGGGGGCCAAGGGTATGGCTACACCTTC
>TRBD2|TRBJ2-2|TRBV5-1|many
CASSLVAGDNTGELFF
TGCGCCAGCAGCTTGGTAGCGGGAGACAACACCGGGGAGCTGTTTTTT
>-|TRBJ2-7|TRBV7-9|few
CASSPGHDYEQYF
TGTGCCAGCAGCCCGGGACACGACTACGAGCAGTACTTC